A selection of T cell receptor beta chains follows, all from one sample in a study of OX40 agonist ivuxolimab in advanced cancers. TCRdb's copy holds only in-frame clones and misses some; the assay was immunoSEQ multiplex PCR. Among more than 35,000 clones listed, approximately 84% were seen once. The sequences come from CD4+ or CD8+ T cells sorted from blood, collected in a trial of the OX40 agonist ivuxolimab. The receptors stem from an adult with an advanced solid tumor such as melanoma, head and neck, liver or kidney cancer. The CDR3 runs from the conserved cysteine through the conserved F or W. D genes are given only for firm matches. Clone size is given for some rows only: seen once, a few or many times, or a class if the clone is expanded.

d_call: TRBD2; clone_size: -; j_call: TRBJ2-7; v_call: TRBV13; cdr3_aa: CASTPAGGLSYEQYF; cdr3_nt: TGTGCCAGCACCCCGGCGGGGGGCCTTTCCTACGAGCAGTACTTC
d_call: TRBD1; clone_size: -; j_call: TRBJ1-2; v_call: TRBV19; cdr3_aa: CASSAMTGLNRYGYTF; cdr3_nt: TGTGCCAGTAGTGCAATGACAGGGCTTAACCGCTATGGCTACACCTTC
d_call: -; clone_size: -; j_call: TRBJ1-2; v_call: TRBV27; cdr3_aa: CASTLYGEGPSYGYTF; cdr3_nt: TGTGCCAGCACCCTCTACGGGGAGGGGCCCAGCTATGGCTACACCTTC
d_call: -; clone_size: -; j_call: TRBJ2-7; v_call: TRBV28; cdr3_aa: CASRGGPAPTSYEQYF; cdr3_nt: TGTGCCAGCAGGGGGGGGCCAGCCCCAACATCCTACGAGCAGTACTTC
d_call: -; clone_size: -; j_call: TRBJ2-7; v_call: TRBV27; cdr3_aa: CASSSPDSGPYEQYF; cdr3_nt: TGTGCCAGCAGTTCTCCGGACTCTGGCCCCTACGAGCAGTACTTC
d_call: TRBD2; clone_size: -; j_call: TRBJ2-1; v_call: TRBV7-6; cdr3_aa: CASSPEGLAGNEQFF; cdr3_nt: TGTGCCAGCAGCCCAGAGGGACTAGCAGGCAATGAGCAGTTCTTC
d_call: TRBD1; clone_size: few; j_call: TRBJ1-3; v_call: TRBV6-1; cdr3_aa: CASSEGQGPSSGNTIYF; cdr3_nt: TGTGCCAGCAGTGAAGGACAGGGGCCATCCTCTGGAAACACCATATATTTT
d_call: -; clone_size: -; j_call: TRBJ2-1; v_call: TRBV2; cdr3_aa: CASSGLTVNEQFF; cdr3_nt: TGTGCCAGCAGCGGACTTACCGTCAATGAGCAGTTCTTC
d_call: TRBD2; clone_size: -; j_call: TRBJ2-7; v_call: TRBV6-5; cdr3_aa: CASSYRPGLVREQYF; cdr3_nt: TGTGCCAGCAGTTATAGACCGGGACTAGTTCGCGAGCAGTACTTC
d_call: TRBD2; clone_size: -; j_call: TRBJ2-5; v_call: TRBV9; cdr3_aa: CASSASSGGLQETQYF; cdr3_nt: TGTGCCAGCAGCGCCTCTAGCGGGGGCCTCCAAGAGACCCAGTACTTC
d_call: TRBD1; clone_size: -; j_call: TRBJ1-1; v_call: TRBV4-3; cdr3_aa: CASTSRTGEDEAFF; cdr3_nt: TGCGCCAGCACTTCGAGGACAGGGGAGGATGAAGCTTTCTTT
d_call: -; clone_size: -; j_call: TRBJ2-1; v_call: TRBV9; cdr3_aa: CASSVESGPLGQFF; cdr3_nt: TGTGCCAGCAGCGTAGAGTCAGGACCACTCGGGCAGTTCTTC
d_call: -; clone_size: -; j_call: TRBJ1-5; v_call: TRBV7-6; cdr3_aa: CASSLGSEGGQPQHF; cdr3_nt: TGTGCCAGCAGCTTAGGATCCGAGGGAGGTCAGCCCCAGCATTTT
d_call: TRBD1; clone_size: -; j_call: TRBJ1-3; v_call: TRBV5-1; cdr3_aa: CASSPGTGDGNTIYF; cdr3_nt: TGCGCCAGCAGCCCGGGGACAGGCGATGGAAACACCATATATTTT
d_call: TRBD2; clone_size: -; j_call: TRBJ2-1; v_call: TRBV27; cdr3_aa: CASSLESGGLDEQFF; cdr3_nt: TGTGCCAGCAGTCTGGAATCGGGGGGACTGGATGAGCAGTTCTTC
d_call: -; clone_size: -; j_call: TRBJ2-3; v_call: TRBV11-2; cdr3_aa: CASSKTADTQYF; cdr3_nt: TGTGCCAGCAGTAAGACGGCAGATACGCAGTATTTT
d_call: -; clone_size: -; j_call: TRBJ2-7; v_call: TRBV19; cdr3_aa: CASRPLGNSYEQYF; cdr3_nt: TGTGCCAGTCGGCCCCTGGGGAATTCCTACGAGCAGTACTTC
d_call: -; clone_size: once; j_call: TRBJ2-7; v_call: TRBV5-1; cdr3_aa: CASSSTGPYEQYF; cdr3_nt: TGCGCCAGCAGCTCGACAGGACCCTACGAGCAGTACTTC
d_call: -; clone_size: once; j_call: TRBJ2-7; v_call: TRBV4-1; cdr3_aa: CASSQVSGPSYEQYF; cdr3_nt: TGCGCCAGCAGCCAGGTTTCCGGGCCCTCCTACGAGCAGTACTTC
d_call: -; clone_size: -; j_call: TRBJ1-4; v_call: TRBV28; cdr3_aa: CASSLEDRRNEKLFF; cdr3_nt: TGTGCCAGCAGTTTAGAAGACCGCCGTAATGAAAAACTGTTTTTT
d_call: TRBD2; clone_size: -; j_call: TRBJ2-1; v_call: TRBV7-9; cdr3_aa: CASSWLAGAYNEQFF; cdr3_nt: TGTGCCAGCAGCTGGCTAGCGGGTGCCTACAATGAGCAGTTCTTC
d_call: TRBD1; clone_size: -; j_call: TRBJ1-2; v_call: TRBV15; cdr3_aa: CATSRRRQGILYGYTF; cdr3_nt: TGTGCCACCAGCAGACGCAGACAGGGGATCCTCTATGGCTACACCTTC
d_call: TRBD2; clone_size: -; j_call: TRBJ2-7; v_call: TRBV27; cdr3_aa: CASSFQLAGAYEQYF; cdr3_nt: TGTGCCAGCAGTTTTCAGCTAGCGGGAGCCTACGAGCAGTACTTC
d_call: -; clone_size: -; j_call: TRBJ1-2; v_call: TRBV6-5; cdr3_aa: CASSTLGGAEGYTF; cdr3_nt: TGTGCCAGCAGCACCCTAGGAGGGGCAGAGGGCTACACCTTC
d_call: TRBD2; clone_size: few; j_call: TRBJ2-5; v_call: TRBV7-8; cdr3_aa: CASSLKSGGAGVETQYF; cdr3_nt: TGTGCCAGCAGCTTAAAAAGCGGGGGGGCCGGGGTGGAGACCCAGTACTTC
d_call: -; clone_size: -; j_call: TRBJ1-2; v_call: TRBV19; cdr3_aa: CASSPLPGNGYTF; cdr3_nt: TGTGCCAGTAGTCCCCTCCCAGGGAATGGCTACACCTTC
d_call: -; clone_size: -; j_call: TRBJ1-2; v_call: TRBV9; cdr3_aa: CASSVGGGDYGYTF; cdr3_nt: TGTGCCAGCAGCGTTGGAGGGGGTGACTATGGCTACACCTTC
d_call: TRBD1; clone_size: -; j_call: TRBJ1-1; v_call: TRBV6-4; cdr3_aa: CASSDTGALNTEAFF; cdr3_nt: TGTGCCAGCAGTGACACAGGGGCCCTGAACACTGAAGCTTTCTTT
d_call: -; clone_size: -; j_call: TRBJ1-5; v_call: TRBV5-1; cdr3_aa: CASTLRPQHF; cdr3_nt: TGCGCCAGCACCCTTCGGCCCCAGCATTTT
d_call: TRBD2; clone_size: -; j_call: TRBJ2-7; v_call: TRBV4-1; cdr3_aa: CASSQGGQAARGNYEQYF; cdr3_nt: TGCGCCAGCAGCCAAGGCGGGCAAGCGGCGCGGGGGAACTACGAGCAGTACTTC
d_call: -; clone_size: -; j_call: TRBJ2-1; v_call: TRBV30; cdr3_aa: CAWGTAINEQFF; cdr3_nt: TGTGCCTGGGGGACGGCGATCAATGAGCAGTTCTTC
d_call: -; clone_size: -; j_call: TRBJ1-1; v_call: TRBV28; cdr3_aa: CASSSTPDVDNTEAFF; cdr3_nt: TGTGCCAGCAGTTCGACTCCGGACGTGGATAACACTGAAGCTTTCTTT
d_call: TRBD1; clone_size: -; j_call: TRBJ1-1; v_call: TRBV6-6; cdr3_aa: CASSPGGGTEAFF; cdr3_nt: TGTGCCAGCAGCCCAGGGGGAGGGACTGAAGCTTTCTTT
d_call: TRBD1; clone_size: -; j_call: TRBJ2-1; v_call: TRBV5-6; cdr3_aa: CASSYLAGGRAYNEQFF; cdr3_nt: TGTGCCAGCAGCTACCTCGCAGGGGGTAGGGCCTACAATGAGCAGTTCTTC
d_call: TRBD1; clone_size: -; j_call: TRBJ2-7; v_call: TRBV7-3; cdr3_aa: CASSRAPGQGEQYF; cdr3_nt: TGTGCCAGCAGCAGGGCTCCGGGACAGGGCGAGCAGTACTTC
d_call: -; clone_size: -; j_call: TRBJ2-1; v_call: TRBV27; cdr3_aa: CASGMPYNEQFF; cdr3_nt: TGTGCCAGCGGCATGCCTTATAATGAGCAGTTCTTC
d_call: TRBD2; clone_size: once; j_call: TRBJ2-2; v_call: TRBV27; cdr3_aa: CASSLSAGDGTGELFF; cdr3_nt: TGTGCCAGCAGTCTTTCAGCGGGAGATGGTACCGGGGAGCTGTTTTTT
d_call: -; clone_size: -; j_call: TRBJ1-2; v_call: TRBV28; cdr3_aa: CASSLYVLNYGYTF; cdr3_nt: TGTGCCAGCAGTTTATATGTCCTTAACTATGGCTACACCTTC
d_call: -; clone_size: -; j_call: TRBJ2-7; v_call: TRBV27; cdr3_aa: CASSLRGSYEQYF; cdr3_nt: TGTGCCAGCAGTTTAAGGGGCTCCTACGAGCAGTACTTC
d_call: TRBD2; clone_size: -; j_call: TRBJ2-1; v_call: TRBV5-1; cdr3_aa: CASSYLAGGPNEQFF; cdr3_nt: TGCGCCAGCAGCTATTTAGCGGGGGGGCCCAATGAGCAGTTCTTC
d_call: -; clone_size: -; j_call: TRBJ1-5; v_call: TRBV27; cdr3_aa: CASSLWGNQPQHF; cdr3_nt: TGTGCCAGCAGTTTGTGGGGCAATCAGCCCCAGCATTTT
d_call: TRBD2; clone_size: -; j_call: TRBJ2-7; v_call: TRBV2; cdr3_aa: CASSEASLAGTGEQYF; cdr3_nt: TGTGCCAGCAGTGAAGCTAGCCTAGCGGGAACCGGCGAGCAGTACTTC
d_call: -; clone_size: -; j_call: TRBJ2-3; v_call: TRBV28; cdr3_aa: CASSPDSGRTDTQYF; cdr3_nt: TGTGCCAGCAGTCCCGACAGCGGCCGAACAGATACGCAGTATTTT
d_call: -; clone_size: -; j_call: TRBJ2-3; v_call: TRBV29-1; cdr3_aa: CSVATDTQYF; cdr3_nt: TGCAGCGTCGCCACAGATACGCAGTATTTT
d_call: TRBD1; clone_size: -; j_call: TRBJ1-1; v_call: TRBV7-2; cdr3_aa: CASSAGTVTEAFF; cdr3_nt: TGTGCCAGCAGCGCCGGGACAGTCACTGAAGCTTTCTTT
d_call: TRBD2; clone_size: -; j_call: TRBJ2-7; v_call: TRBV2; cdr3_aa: CASRTGTTYYEQYF; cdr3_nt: TGTGCCAGCAGGACCGGGACTACCTATTACGAGCAGTACTTC